Presented here are 20 T cell receptor beta chains from one specimen sequenced in a study of cytotoxic CD8 clonotypes in ibrutinib-treated CLL. Method: immunoSEQ multiplex PCR; TCRdb's copy keeps in-frame clones and lacks some. The sample contains about 270,000 clones, 70% to 80% of which appear only once. The sequences come from PBMCs, collected at disease progression, from a patient treated with ibrutinib. The receptor set was obtained from a human donor with chronic lymphocytic leukemia.

This clone has only one observation. The V call is TRBV4-1, the J call TRBJ2-1, with 8 positions matching TRBD2. This CDR3 region has 16 residues. Germline V CDR1 and CDR2: MGHRA, YSYEKL. The ends lost 1 base at V and 0 bases at J; junction bases unmatched: 2. In DNA, the CDR3 is TGCGCCAGCAGCCAAGTAAGCGGGAGCTCCTACAATGAGCAGTTCTTC. This encodes CASSQVSGSSYNEQFF.

The chain carries TRBV9 and TRBJ2-4; D not resolved. The CDR3 is made up of 18 amino acids. From germline, CDR1 is SGDLS and CDR2 YYNGEE. V lost 0 bases and J 0 bases, leaving 16 bases between the germline ends. The CDR3 region has the DNA TGTGCCAGCAGCGTAGGGTCGAGTGGGGTACTAGCCAAAAACATTCAGTACTTC. Residues: CASSVGSSGVLAKNIQYF.

The V and J genes are TRBV14 and TRBJ2-3; D is possibly TRBD1 (5 bases). The CDR3 has 17 residues. Trimming left V 0 bases short and J 0 bases short, with 13 bases between. CDR1 and CDR2 (germline): SGHDN, FVKESK. In nucleotides, the CDR3 is TGTGCCAGCAGCCAAGATTCGGCCAGGGTTAGCACAGATACGCAGTATTTT. Its protein product is CASSQDSARVSTDTQYF.

The chain employs TRBV5-1 and TRBJ1-2; 9 nucleotides line up with TRBD1. The V segment lost 2 bases and the J segment 6 bases; nucleotides outside the gene matches: 11. Germline CDR1 SGHRS, CDR2 YFSETQ. CDR3 size: 16 residues. The chain's CDR3 is CASSLTNRGQGDGYTF. In nucleotides, the CDR3 is TGCGCCAGCAGCTTAACTAACAGGGGGCAGGGAGATGGCTACACCTTC.

The V and J genes are TRBV7-2 and TRBJ2-4; TRBD1 is a possible D gene (6 bases). CDR1 SGHTA and CDR2 FQGNSA come from the germline V gene. The CDR3 covers 18 residues. V was clipped by 1 base and J by 4 bases, with 20 bases between them. The CDR3 coding sequence is TGTGCCAGCAGCTTAGGTTGGACAGCGACCTTGGGGAAAAACATTCAGTACTTC. Its translation: CASSLGWTATLGKNIQYF.

The rearrangement uses TRBV15 and TRBJ2-7; D gene ambiguous. Germline loops: CDR1 LNHNV, CDR2 YYDKDF (reference sequence). The CDR3 covers 16 residues. V lost 0 bases, J lost 2 bases, and 14 bases lay in between. CDR3 sequence reads: CATSRDSLGSTYEQYF. In DNA form, the CDR3 reads TGTGCCACCAGCAGAGATTCATTAGGCAGCACCTACGAGCAGTACTTC.

A remark on this clone: Other DNA sequences from this sample encode an identical CDR3 as well. J is TRBJ1-2 and V is TRBV6-5; TRBD1 is a possible D gene (5 bases). Trimming pared 0 bases from V and 4 bases from J, leaving 9 bases between. The CDR3 extends over 14 amino acids. Germline V gene lookup returns CDR1 MNHEY and CDR2 SVGAGI. The CDR3 loop reads CASSYSPGGYGYTF. Written as DNA, the CDR3 is TGTGCCAGCAGTTACTCCCCGGGGGGCTATGGCTACACCTTC.

This clone turned up a few times. The rearrangement uses TRBV19 and TRBJ2-5; 9 nucleotides agree with TRBD1. CDR1 and CDR2 from the germline V gene are LNHDA and SQIVND (reference sequence). The CDR3 runs to 15 residues. J lost 5 bases, V lost 2 bases, and 6 bases had no gene match. In DNA, the CDR3 is TGTGCCAGTAGTATAAAAAGGACAGGGGACGAGACCCAGTACTTC. Amino acids: CASSIKRTGDETQYF.

This chain connects TRBV7-3 to TRBJ1-6, with unresolved D. The CDR3 length is 21 residues. Germline V gene data show CDR1 as SGHTA and CDR2 as FQGTGA. V lost 5 bases, J lost 0 bases, and 26 bases lay in between. CDR3 coding DNA: TGTGCCAGCAGCCCCGTTTCGCTCCTCGGGGATCAAAGCTCCTATAATTCACCCCTCCACTTT. This codes for CASSPVSLLGDQSSYNSPLHF.

This rearrangement joins TRBV29-1 to TRBJ2-7; 7 nucleotides match TRBD1. J lost 9 bases, V lost 5 bases, and 10 bases had no gene match. The CDR3 runs to 12 residues. The germline CDR1 and CDR2 sequences are SQVTM and ANQGSEA. The DNA of the CDR3 is TGCAGCGTTAAATACCGACAGGGTTGGCAGTACTTC. Protein sequence: CSVKYRQGWQYF.

This chain joins TRBV19 and TRBJ2-2; TRBD2 agrees at 9 bases. The germline V gene encodes CDR1 LNHDA and CDR2 SQIVND (reference sequence). CDR3 length: 17 residues. Trimming removed 3 bases from V and 0 bases from J; junction bases left unmatched: 5. The chain's CDR3 is CASSMKRGAANTGELFF. The CDR3 DNA sequence: TGTGCCAGTAGTATGAAGCGGGGGGCTGCGAACACCGGGGAGCTGTTTTTT.

This clone was seen more than once but under ten times. This sequence joins TRBV18 and TRBJ2-1; 11 bases line up with TRBD2. The CDR3 is 16 residues long. V was pared by 5 bases and J by 10 bases, with 13 bases of the junction left unmatched. Germline V gene sequence: CDR1 KGHSH, CDR2 LQKENI. The CDR3 is CASSSTSHSGGDEQFF. The CDR3 bases are TGTGCCAGCTCATCCACCTCCCATAGCGGGGGGGACGAGCAGTTCTTC. Drawing the rest from reference TRBV18 and TRBJ2-1, the complete variable domain is NAGVMQNPRHLVRRRGQEARLRCSPMKGHSHVYWYRQLPEEGLKFMVYLQKENIIDESGMPKERFSAEFPKEGPSILRIQQVVRGDSAAYFCASSSTSHSGGDEQFFGPGTRLTVL.

This chain connects TRBV25-1 to TRBJ2-1; 8 bases match TRBD1. The CDR3 has 17 amino acids. Germline values: CDR1 MGHDK, CDR2 SYGVNS. The V segment lost 3 bases and the J segment 4 bases; nucleotides outside the gene matches: 11. CDR3: CASSDRTGRLGYNEQFF. The CDR3, as DNA: TGTGCCAGCAGTGATCGGACAGGGAGGTTAGGGTACAATGAGCAGTTCTTC.

This chain uses TRBV10-3 with TRBJ2-7; D might be TRBD1 or TRBD2, each matching 6 bases. This CDR3 contains 16 residues. V was clipped by 0 bases and J by 2 bases, with 14 bases between them. Germline-derived CDR1 and CDR2 are ENHRY and SYGVKD. The CDR3 sequence is CAISESRGDLPYEQYF. The CDR3 bases are TGTGCCATCAGTGAGTCGAGGGGGGACCTCCCCTACGAGCAGTACTTC.

This clone was seen more than once but under ten times. In DNA, the CDR3 is TGTGCCAGCAGCCTCACTTGGGGACAGGGAACCTACGAGCAGTACTTC. It codes for CASSLTWGQGTYEQYF. The rearrangement links TRBV13 to TRBJ2-7, with 9 bases lining up with TRBD1. The CDR3 is 16 residues long. The V segment lost 5 bases and the J segment 2 bases; nucleotides outside the gene matches: 10. Germline CDR1 PRHDT, CDR2 FYEKMQ (reference sequence).

The V call is TRBV27, the J call TRBJ2-7; no reliable D call. This CDR3 has 12 amino acids. Trimming took 0 bases from V and 3 from J, leaving 3 bases between them. CDR1 MNHEY and CDR2 SMNVEV come from the germline V gene (reference sequence). The CDR3 DNA sequence: TGTGCCAGCAGTTTATCGGGCTACGAGCAGTACTTC. Protein: CASSLSGYEQYF.

The chain carries TRBV2 and TRBJ1-2; TRBD1 matches at 9 bases. The germline V gene encodes CDR1 SNHLY and CDR2 FYNNEI. The CDR3 totals 13 residues. The J segment lost 4 bases and the V segment lost 6 bases, leaving 3 bases of the junction unmatched. CDR3 sequence: CASRQQGAYGYTF. CDR3 DNA: TGTGCCAGCAGGCAACAGGGGGCCTATGGCTACACCTTC.

This clone turned up a few times. The chain is built from TRBV9 and TRBJ2-2; D gene ambiguous. The ends were cut back, 0 bases at V and 3 bases at J, with 3 bases in the middle. Germline CDR1 is SGDLS and CDR2 is YYNGEE. This CDR3 has 13 amino acids. The CDR3 coding sequence is TGTGCCAGCAGCGTAGTGGACACCGGGGAGCTGTTTTTT. This codes for CASSVVDTGELFF. The full variable domain, its missing parts supplied by reference TRBV9 and TRBJ2-2, is DSGVTQTPKHLITATGQRVTLRCSPRSGDLSVYWYQQSLDQGLQFLIQYYNGEERAKGNILERFSAQQFPDLHSELNLSSLELGDSALYFCASSVVDTGELFFGEGSRLTVL.

V and J are TRBV18 and TRBJ2-7; D might be TRBD1 or TRBD2, each matching 5 bases. Germline V CDR1 and CDR2: KGHSH, LQKENI. V was trimmed by 0 bases and J by 3 bases, leaving 12 bases between them. This CDR3 is 15 amino acids long. The CDR3 loop is CASSPPGPLRYEQYF. The CDR3 nucleotides are TGTGCCAGCTCACCACCGGGACCACTCCGCTACGAGCAGTACTTC.

The rearrangement uses TRBV13 and TRBJ2-1; D ambiguous. From germline, CDR1 is PRHDT and CDR2 FYEKMQ (reference sequence). This CDR3 contains 13 residues. The V and J ends lost 5 bases and 5 bases respectively, with 10 bases between them. CDR3 sequence reads: CASSPKWDNEQFF. Here the CDR3 DNA reads TGTGCCAGCAGCCCAAAATGGGACAATGAGCAGTTCTTC.